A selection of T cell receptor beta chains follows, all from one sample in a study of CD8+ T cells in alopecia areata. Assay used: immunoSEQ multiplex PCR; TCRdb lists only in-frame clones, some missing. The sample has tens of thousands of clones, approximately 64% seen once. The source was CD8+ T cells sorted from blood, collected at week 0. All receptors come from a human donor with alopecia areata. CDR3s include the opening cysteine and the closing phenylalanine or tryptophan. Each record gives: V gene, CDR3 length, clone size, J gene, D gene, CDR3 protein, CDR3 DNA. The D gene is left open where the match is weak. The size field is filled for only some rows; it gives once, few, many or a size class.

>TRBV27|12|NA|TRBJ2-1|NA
CASSLGVGPQFF
TGTGCCAGCAGTTTGGGGGTTGGCCCGCAGTTCTTC
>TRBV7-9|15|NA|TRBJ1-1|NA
CASSLADSMNTEAFF
TGTGCCAGCAGCTTAGCGGACAGCATGAACACTGAAGCTTTCTTT
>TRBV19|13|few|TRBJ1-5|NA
CASSIGQPDPQHF
TGTGCCAGTAGTATTGGGCAGCCTGATCCCCAGCATTTT
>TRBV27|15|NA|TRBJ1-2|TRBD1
CASSPGQGADYGYTF
TGTGCCAGCAGTCCGGGACAGGGGGCCGACTATGGCTACACCTTC
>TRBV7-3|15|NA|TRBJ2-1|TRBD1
CASSVQQGPGNEQFF
TGTGCCAGCAGCGTACAACAGGGGCCAGGCAATGAGCAGTTCTTC
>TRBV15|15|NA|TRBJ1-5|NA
CATSRSTGSNQPQHF
TGTGCCACCAGCAGATCGACAGGCTCCAATCAGCCCCAGCATTTT
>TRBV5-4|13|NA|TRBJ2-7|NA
CASSIQGSYEQYF
TGTGCCAGCAGCATACAGGGTAGCTACGAGCAGTACTTC
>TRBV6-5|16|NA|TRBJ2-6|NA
CASSLSVYSGANVLTF
TGTGCCAGCAGTTTGTCCGTTTACTCTGGGGCCAACGTCCTGACTTTC
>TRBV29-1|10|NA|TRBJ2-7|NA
CSVDLGEQYF
TGCAGCGTTGATTTGGGCGAGCAGTACTTC
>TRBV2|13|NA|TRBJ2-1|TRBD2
CASIAGDLDEQFF
TGTGCCAGCATTGCGGGAGATCTAGATGAGCAGTTCTTC
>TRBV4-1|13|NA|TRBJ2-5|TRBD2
CASSPSGEETQYF
TGCGCCAGCAGCCCTAGCGGGGAAGAGACCCAGTACTTC
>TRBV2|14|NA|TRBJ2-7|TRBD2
CATSSGTSGYEQYF
TGTGCCACCAGTTCCGGGACTAGCGGCTACGAGCAGTACTTC
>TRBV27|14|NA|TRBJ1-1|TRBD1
CASSYYRGKGEAFF
TGTGCCAGCAGTTACTACAGGGGAAAGGGGGAAGCTTTCTTT
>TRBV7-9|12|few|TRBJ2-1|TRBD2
CASSFRGGEQFF
TGTGCCAGCAGCTTTCGGGGGGGTGAGCAGTTCTTC
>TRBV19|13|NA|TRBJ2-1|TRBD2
CASRLAGGSEQFF
TGTGCCAGCCGCCTAGCGGGGGGGTCTGAGCAGTTCTTC
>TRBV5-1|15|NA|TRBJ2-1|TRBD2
CASIPFTSGGNEQFF
TGCGCCAGCATCCCATTTACTAGCGGGGGGAATGAGCAGTTCTTC
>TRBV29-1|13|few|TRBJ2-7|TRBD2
CSVGLAGVGEQYF
TGCAGCGTTGGACTAGCGGGAGTCGGCGAGCAGTACTTC
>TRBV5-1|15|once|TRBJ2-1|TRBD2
CASSLRYGGTNEQFF
TGCGCCAGCAGCTTGCGTTACGGGGGGACCAATGAGCAGTTCTTC
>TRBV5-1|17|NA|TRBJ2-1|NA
CASSLVVRAPMNNEQFF
TGCGCCAGCAGCTTGGTGGTCCGGGCCCCAATGAACAATGAGCAGTTCTTC
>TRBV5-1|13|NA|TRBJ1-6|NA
CASSLEGNSPLHF
TGCGCCAGCAGCTTGGAAGGAAATTCACCCCTCCACTTT
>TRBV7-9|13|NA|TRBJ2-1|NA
CASSLGGHNEQFF
TGTGCCAGCAGCTTAGGGGGCCACAATGAGCAGTTCTTC
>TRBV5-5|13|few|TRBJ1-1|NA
CASSVRGNTEAFF
TGTGCCAGCAGCGTGCGGGGGAACACTGAAGCTTTCTTT
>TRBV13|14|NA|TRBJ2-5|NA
CASSDGTAEETQYF
TGTGCCAGCAGCGACGGGACTGCCGAAGAGACCCAGTACTTC
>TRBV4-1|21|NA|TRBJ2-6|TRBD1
CASSQDNARDRGNSGANVLTF
TGCGCCAGCAGCCAAGATAATGCCCGGGACAGGGGGAACTCTGGGGCCAACGTCCTGACTTTC
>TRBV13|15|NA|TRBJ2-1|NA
CASSLRDPLHNEQFF
TGTGCCAGCAGCTTGAGGGATCCACTACACAATGAGCAGTTCTTC
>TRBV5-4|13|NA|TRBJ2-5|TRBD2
CASSLGREVTQYF
TGTGCCAGCAGCCTGGGGAGGGAGGTGACCCAGTACTTC
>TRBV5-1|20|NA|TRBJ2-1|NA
CASRLRSLTAWLRSYNEQFF
TGCGCCAGCAGACTCCGATCCCTGACAGCATGGTTGAGATCCTACAATGAGCAGTTCTTC
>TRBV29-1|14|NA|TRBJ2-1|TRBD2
CSVERTSGSDEQFF
TGCAGCGTTGAGAGGACTAGCGGGAGTGATGAGCAGTTCTTC
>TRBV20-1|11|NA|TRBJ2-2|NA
CSASWGGELFF
TGCAGTGCTAGCTGGGGCGGGGAGCTGTTTTTT
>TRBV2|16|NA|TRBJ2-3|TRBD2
CASSKRTSGPTDTQYF
TGTGCCAGCAGTAAAAGGACTAGCGGGCCCACAGATACGCAGTATTTT
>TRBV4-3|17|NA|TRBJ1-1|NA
CASSQEAAGTMNTEAFF
TGCGCCAGCAGCCAAGAAGCGGCAGGGACTATGAACACTGAAGCTTTCTTT
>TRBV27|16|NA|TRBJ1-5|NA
CASSYSGILGNQPQHF
TGTGCCAGCAGTTATTCAGGGATCTTGGGCAATCAGCCCCAGCATTTT
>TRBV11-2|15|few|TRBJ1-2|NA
CASSAAPRDNYGYTF
TGTGCCAGCAGCGCCGCGCCGAGGGATAACTATGGCTACACCTTC
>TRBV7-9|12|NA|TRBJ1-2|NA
CASSLGVYGYTF
TGTGCCAGCAGCTTGGGGGTCTATGGCTACACCTTC
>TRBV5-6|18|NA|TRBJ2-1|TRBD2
CASSLELAGQGSYNEQFF
TGTGCCAGCAGCTTGGAGCTAGCGGGCCAAGGCTCCTACAATGAGCAGTTCTTC
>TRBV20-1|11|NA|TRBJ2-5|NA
CSAPRVPGQYF
TGCAGTGCTCCACGGGTTCCGGGCCAGTACTTC